A single sample gave rise to the 16 T cell receptor beta chains below, sequenced in a study of T and B cells in COVID-19 patients. Multiplex PCR with BIOMED2 TRB-A/B primer pools amplified TRB rearrangements. MiXCR was run by TCRdb on the multiplex PCR reads, yielding one entry per CDR3 protein. This table has around 10,000 distinct CDR3 sequences, approximately 33% appearing once. TRB was amplified from around 250-460 ng of blood genomic DNA. Sequenced material: blood. The receptor set was obtained from a human donor with active COVID-19.

By share of the sample, this clonotype is medium-sized. The genes are TRBV5-6 and TRBJ1-1, with 10 bases identical to TRBD1. Losses at the gene ends were 0 bases for V and 4 bases for J; bases not matched to a gene: 6. CDR1 is SGHDT and CDR2 is YYEEEE in the germline V gene. CDR3 length: 16 residues. CDR3 in DNA: TGTGCCAGCAGCTTGGCCGTAGGGACAGGGGCCACTGAAGCTTTCTTT. Its protein is CASSLAVGTGATEAFF.

The chain employs TRBV11-2 and TRBJ2-7; D remains ambiguous. The germline CDR1 and CDR2 sequences are SGHAT and FQNNGV. V was shortened by 4 bases and J by 6 bases, with 13 bases between the two germline ends. This CDR3 has 13 amino acids. The CDR3 DNA reads as TGTGCCAGCAGCTCCGGGCCGCGCATCGAGCAGTACTTC. Protein: CASSSGPRIEQYF.

The chain joins TRBV7-6 to TRBJ1-1; tentative D call: TRBD1 (6 bases). The CDR3 is 14 residues long. Trimming removed 0 bases at V and 5 bases at J, with 10 bases between. Germline CDR1 and CDR2: SGHVS and FNYEAQ. CDR3 coding DNA: TGTGCCAGCAGCTTAGCGGTCAGGGGTACTGAAGCTTTCTTT. It codes for CASSLAVRGTEAFF.

This chain joins TRBV5-1 and TRBJ1-2; perhaps TRBD1 as D (6 bases). Germline V lookup: CDR1 SGHRS, CDR2 YFSETQ. V lost 5 bases and J 2 bases, leaving 13 bases between the germline ends. CDR3 size: 14 residues. The CDR3 region is CASSIGDTNYGYTF. CDR3 DNA sequence: TGCGCCAGCAGTATCGGGGACACAAACTATGGCTACACCTTC. Full variable domain (rest looked up from reference TRBV5-1 and TRBJ1-2): KAGVTQTPRYLIKTRGQQVTLSCSPISGHRSVSWYQQTPGQGLQFLFEYFSETQRNKGNFPGRFSGRQFSNSRSEMNVSTLELGDSALYLCASSIGDTNYGYTFGSGTRLTVV.

J is TRBJ2-7 and V is TRBV12-3 or TRBV12-4; D call uncertain. The CDR3 extends over 11 amino acids. V dropped 3 bases and J dropped 3 bases, with 3 bases sitting between them. CDR3 nucleotide sequence: TGTGCCAGCAGTTTGATCTACGAGCAGTACTTC. Translating it yields CASSLIYEQYF.

V usage is TRBV19 and J usage is TRBJ1-1, with D hard to call. The CDR3 runs 11 residues. Per the germline V gene, CDR1 is LNHDA and CDR2 is SQIVND (reference sequence). Trimming cost V 8 bases and J 3 bases, with 7 bases left between them. In nucleotides, the CDR3 is TGTGCCAGTCTGGGGTACACTGAAGCTTTCTTT. Its translation is CASLGYTEAFF.

On this clonotype itself: Germline and junction disagree at one end, which may indicate a read error. The genes are TRBV5-4 and TRBJ2-3; 12 bases fit TRBD2. The CDR3 length is 17 residues. In germline, CDR1 is SGHNT, CDR2 YYREEE (reference sequence). The CDR3 coding sequence is TGTGCCAGAAGCTTGGTGACTAGCGGGGGACTCACAGATACGCAGTATTTT. This encodes CARSLVTSGGLTDTQYF.

The CDR3 here is CASSPPARGKNIQYF. CDR3 nucleotide sequence: TGTGCCAGCTCACCACCGGCCAGGGGCAAAAACATTCAGTACTTC. The rearrangement links TRBV18 to TRBJ2-4; a possible D gene is TRBD1 (6 bases). This CDR3 has 15 residues. V was pared by 0 bases and J by 3 bases, with 9 bases between. CDR1 is KGHSH, CDR2 LQKENI, per germline.

A few counts support this clonotype. The gene calls are TRBV7-9 and TRBJ2-3; TRBD2 might be the D (6 bases). Germline V CDR1 and CDR2: SEHNR, FQNEAQ (reference sequence). Trimming left V 3 bases short and J 5 bases short, with 12 bases between. The CDR3 has 14 amino acids. The CDR3: CASSLEGLGDTQYF. The CDR3 bases are TGTGCCAGCAGCTTGGAGGGGTTGGGAGATACGCAGTATTTT.

This clonotype turned up a few times. The rearrangement uses TRBV4-3 and TRBJ2-3; D is undetermined. V shed 1 base and J shed 6 bases, with 11 bases lying between them. Germline V gene sequence: CDR1 LGHNA, CDR2 YSLEER. The CDR3 runs to 14 residues. This CDR3 reads CASSQGGSLDTQYF. The DNA of the CDR3 is TGCGCCAGCAGCCAAGGAGGATCCCTCGATACGCAGTATTTT.

This clonotype was observed a handful of times. The chain links TRBV12-3 or TRBV12-4 to TRBJ1-5; no reliable D call. The CDR3 extends over 16 amino acids. The germline V and J ends were trimmed by 3 bases and 0 bases, with 12 bases remaining between them. The CDR3 nucleotides read TGTGCCAGCAGTTTGGTGAGGGAGCATAGCAATCAGCCCCAGCATTTT. This gives the protein CASSLVREHSNQPQHF.

This clonotype has only a few counts. The chain is built from TRBV7-2 and TRBJ2-7, with 9 nucleotides matching TRBD1. The trim removed 1 base at V and 5 bases at J, leaving 12 bases unmatched. From germline, CDR1 is SGHTA and CDR2 FQGNSA. The length of the CDR3 is 17 residues. CDR3 sequence reads: CASSLGDAGTGYHEQYF. CDR3 nucleotides: TGTGCCAGCAGCTTAGGGGATGCCGGGACAGGGTATCACGAGCAGTACTTC.

This rearrangement joins TRBV5-1 to TRBJ2-3; 8 positions match TRBD2. This CDR3 region has 17 residues. V was clipped by 3 bases and J by 3 bases; unmatched bases: 12. Germline V gives CDR1 SGHRS, CDR2 YFSETQ. CDR3 amino acids: CASSYKTGTGGTDTQYF. The CDR3 bases are TGCGCCAGCAGCTATAAGACGGGTACGGGGGGGACAGATACGCAGTATTTT.

The sample holds a few counts of this clonotype. The chain recombines TRBV19 with TRBJ1-5; D is unresolved. V was clipped by 9 bases and J by 0 bases, with 12 bases between them. The CDR3 loop spans 14 amino acids. Germline V gene sequence: CDR1 LNHDA, CDR2 SQIVND (reference sequence). The CDR3 spells CASGKVNSNQPQHF. The CDR3 DNA reads TGTGCCAGCGGGAAGGTAAATAGCAATCAGCCCCAGCATTTT. The variable domain in full, with the rest retrieved from reference TRBV19 and TRBJ1-5, is DGGITQSPKYLFRKEGQNVTLSCEQNLNHDAMYWYRQDPGQGLRLIYYSQIVNDFQKGDIAEGYSVSREKKESFPLTVTSAQKNPTAFYLCASGKVNSNQPQHFGDGTRLSIL.

This clonotype has just a few counts. The CDR3 reads CASRETVVTEAFF. In DNA, the CDR3 is TGTGCCAGCAGGGAAACGGTGGTCACTGAAGCTTTCTTT. The chain recombines TRBV12-3 or TRBV12-4 with TRBJ1-1; no definite D call. The CDR3 contains 13 residues. V gave up 6 bases and J gave up 4 bases, with 12 bases separating them.

This clonotype turned up a few times. The gene calls are TRBV10-3 and TRBJ2-5; TRBD1 is a possible D gene (6 bases). Between the trimmed V and J ends, which lost 4 bases and 5 bases, there was a span of 8 bases. The CDR3 spans 12 residues. Germline V gives CDR1 ENHRY, CDR2 SYGVKD. The CDR3 bases are TGTGCCATCAGTGGGGGGCGGGAGACCCAGTACTTC. This gives the protein CAISGGRETQYF.